This entry concerns a single TCR beta chain. These data come from a study of blood T cell repertoires in COVID-19. Background on the study: Sites across the United States, Italy and Spain contributed samples from acute and convalescent COVID-19. T cells, B-cell-depleted T cells, or PBMCs supplied cDNA or gDNA.

In the original processing: Reference gene primer amplification gave nucleated cell count estimates. This table comes from immunoSEQ multiplex PCR, and its TCRdb copy is limited to in-frame clones, with some not included. D and trimming were read from the DNA, whereas the V and J calls and clone size are those reported in that table. Of hundreds of thousands of clones listed, around 84% are singletons. J lost 1 base, V lost 5 bases, and 8 bases had no gene match. Germline values: CDR1 SGHDN, CDR2 FVKESK. The CDR3 runs to 16 residues. Sequencing was carried out using peripheral blood. This sequence was found in a man aged 50 or older with acute or convalescent COVID-19. The rearrangement uses TRBV14 and TRBJ2-5; 9 bases map to TRBD1. The CDR3 loop reads CASSLNRGRPQETQYF. The CDR3, as DNA: TGTGCCAGCAGCTTAAACAGGGGGCGCCCCCAAGAGACCCAGTACTTC.